These T cell receptor beta chains were read from a single sample in a study of regulatory T cells in long-lasting Graves disease. TCRdb itself ran the multiplex PCR reads through MiXCR, one entry per CDR3 protein. The sample has a few hundred thousand distinct CDR3 sequences; roughly 16% are singletons. Another study also made use of these data, one on T cells in Graves' hyperthyroidism and ophthalmopathy.

The specimen comprised peripheral blood mononuclear cells (PBMCs), sampled at new diagnosis, from a patient treated with antithyroid drugs. The receptors come from a woman under 30 with Graves disease. CDR3s include the opening cysteine and the closing phenylalanine or tryptophan. The D gene is left open where the match is weak. Clone size is not always given. Where it is, it says once, few, many or a class for expanded clones.

>TRBJ2-1|TRBD2|TRBV9|few
TGTGCCAGCAGCGCGGGACTAGTAATTGAGCAGTTCTTC
CASSAGLVIEQFF
>TRBJ2-2|.|TRBV4-1|.
TGCGCCAGCAGCCACGATCAGTTTACCGGGGAGCTGTTTTTT
CASSHDQFTGELFF
>TRBJ1-1|.|TRBV13|.
TGTGCCAGCAGCCCAGACACTGAAGCTTTCTTT
CASSPDTEAFF
>TRBJ2-1|.|TRBV7-3|many
TGTGCCAGCAGCTTATGGCGGGAAACGGGTGAGCAGTTCTTC
CASSLWRETGEQFF
>TRBJ2-2|.|TRBV13|few
TGTGCCAGCAGCTTAGTAGGACTTCTGACACCCGGGGAGCTGTTTTTT
CASSLVGLLTPGELFF
>TRBJ2-3|.|TRBV6-1|.
TGTGCCAGCAGTAAAATCAACACAGATACGCAGTATTTT
CASSKINTDTQYF
>TRBJ1-1|TRBD1|TRBV6-2/TRBV6-3|.
TGTGCCAGCAGTGAAGCTTATGGACAGGGTAAAGCTTTCTTT
CASSEAYGQGKAFF
>TRBJ1-5|.|TRBV7-2|many
TGTGCCAGCAGCTTAGGCCCAGCCCAGCCCCAGCATTTT
CASSLGPAQPQHF
>TRBJ2-7|.|TRBV20-1|.
TGCAGTGCTAGTTACAGGGCCGGCTACGAGCGGTACTTC
CSASYRAGYERYF
>TRBJ2-3|TRBD2|TRBV7-9|many
TGTGCCAGCAGCCCCCGTGTATCATTCCTGTCTAGCGGGGTAGGAAGTATTACGCAGTATTTT
CASSPRVSFLSSGVGSITQYF
>TRBJ1-2|.|TRBV2|many
TGTGCCAGCATCGTTACAACACTGGTCACTAACTATGGCTACACCTTC
CASIVTTLVTNYGYTF
>TRBJ2-3|.|TRBV7-9|few
TGTGCCAGCAGCGCCGAGATGCGGGATACGCAGTATTTT
CASSAEMRDTQYF
>TRBJ2-5|.|TRBV3-1|many
TGTGCCAGCAGCGCCAACCCGGCGAACAGGGAAGAGACCCAGTACTTC
CASSANPANREETQYF
>TRBJ2-1|TRBD2|TRBV10-1|.
TGCGCCAGCAGTGACCCGGGACTAAGGAATGAGCAGTTCTTC
CASSDPGLRNEQFF
>TRBJ2-3|.|TRBV30|many
TGTGCCTGGGGGACAAAAGGGGCAGATACGCAGTATTTT
CAWGTKGADTQYF
>TRBJ1-1|.|TRBV20-1|many
TGCAGTGCTAGAGAGGCCCGCCGAGGCAACACTGAAGCTTTCTTT
CSAREARRGNTEAFF
>TRBJ1-6|.|TRBV7-8|few
TGTGCCAGCAGCTTAGTCGCCGGGTCCTATAATTCACCCCTCCACTTT
CASSLVAGSYNSPLHF
>TRBJ1-5|.|TRBV3-1|many
TGTGCCAGCAGCCTGGGAGGAGTGCTGATCAATCAGCCCCAGCATTTT
CASSLGGVLINQPQHF
>TRBJ1-4|TRBD1|TRBV27|few
TGTGCCAGCAGTTTCTCGACAGGGGCTAATGAAAAACTGTTTTTT
CASSFSTGANEKLFF
>TRBJ2-1|TRBD2|TRBV28|many
TGTGCCAGCAGTTTACGGGGGGGTAGCGGGAGTGGAAATGAGCAGTTCTTC
CASSLRGGSGSGNEQFF
>TRBJ2-6|.|TRBV28|few
TGTGCCAGCAGTTTACCGTGGACAGCTGGGGCCAACGTCCTGACTTTC
CASSLPWTAGANVLTF
>TRBJ2-5|TRBD2|TRBV5-1|few
TGCGCCAGCAGTCTCCCCGGGACTAGAGAGACCCAGTACTTC
CASSLPGTRETQYF
>TRBJ1-1|.|TRBV18|.
TGTGCCAGCTCACCTGAGACAGATACGAACACTGAAGCTTTCTTT
CASSPETDTNTEAFF
>TRBJ2-3|.|TRBV7-3|many
TGTGCCAGCAGCTCCTCGGGGGCCCTCACAGATACGCAGTATTTT
CASSSSGALTDTQYF
>TRBJ1-5|.|TRBV6-1|.
TGTGCCAGCAGGGGTAGAGGGTTGAATCAGCCCCAGCATTTT
CASRGRGLNQPQHF
>TRBJ2-2|TRBD1|TRBV6-2/TRBV6-3|.
TGTGCCAGCAGGGGGGGACAGGGGTACACCGGGGGGCTGTTTTTT
CASRGGQGYTGGLFF